The present TCR beta chain was sequenced within a study of blood T cell repertoires in COVID-19. The CDR3 length is 17 residues. In germline, CDR1 is SGHTS, CDR2 YDEGEE. V was clipped by 4 bases and J by 4 bases; unmatched bases: 6. Per the original data handling: Reference gene primer amplification yielded estimated nucleated cell counts. TCRdb's table, derived via immunoSEQ multiplex PCR, lists solely in-frame clones and lacks some. V and J calls and clone size are as listed in that table; D and trimming were resolved from the DNA. Here the sample spans 50,000 to 65,000 clones, around 86% being singletons.

This receptor was obtained from a man aged 45-60 years with active COVID-19. The sequencing input was peripheral blood. V is TRBV5-8 and J is TRBJ2-3; 16 positions agree with TRBD2. The CDR3: CASSPGLAGGFADTQYF. In DNA, the CDR3 is TGTGCCAGCAGCCCGGGACTAGCGGGAGGGTTTGCAGATACGCAGTATTTT.